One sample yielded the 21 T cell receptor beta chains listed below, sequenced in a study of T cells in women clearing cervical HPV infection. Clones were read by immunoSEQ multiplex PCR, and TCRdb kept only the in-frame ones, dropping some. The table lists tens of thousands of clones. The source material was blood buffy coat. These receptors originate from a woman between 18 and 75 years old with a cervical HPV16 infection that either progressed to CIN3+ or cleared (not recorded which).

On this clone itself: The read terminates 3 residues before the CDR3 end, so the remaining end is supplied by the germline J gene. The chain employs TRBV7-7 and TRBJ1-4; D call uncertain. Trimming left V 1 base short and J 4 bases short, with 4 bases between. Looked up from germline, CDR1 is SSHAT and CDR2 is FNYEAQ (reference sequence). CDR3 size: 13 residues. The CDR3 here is CASSLGLNEKLFF. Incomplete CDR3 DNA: TGTGCCAGCAGCTTAGGGCTTAATGAAAAA.

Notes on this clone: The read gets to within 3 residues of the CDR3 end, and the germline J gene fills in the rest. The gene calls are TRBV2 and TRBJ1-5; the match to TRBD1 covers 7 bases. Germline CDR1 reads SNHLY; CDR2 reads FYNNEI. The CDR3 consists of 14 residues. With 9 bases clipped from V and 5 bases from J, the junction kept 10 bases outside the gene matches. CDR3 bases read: TGTGCCAGTTCCTCGACAGGGAACTATCAGCCC. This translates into CASSSTGNYQP. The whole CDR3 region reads CASSSTGNYQPQHF.

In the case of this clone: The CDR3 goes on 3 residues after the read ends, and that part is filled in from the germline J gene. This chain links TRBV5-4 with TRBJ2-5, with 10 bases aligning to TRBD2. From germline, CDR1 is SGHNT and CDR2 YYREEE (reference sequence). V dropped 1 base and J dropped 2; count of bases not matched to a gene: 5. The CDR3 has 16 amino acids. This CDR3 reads CASSLIIAGGQETQYF. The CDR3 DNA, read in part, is TGTGCCAGCAGCTTGATAATAGCGGGGGGACAAGAGACC.

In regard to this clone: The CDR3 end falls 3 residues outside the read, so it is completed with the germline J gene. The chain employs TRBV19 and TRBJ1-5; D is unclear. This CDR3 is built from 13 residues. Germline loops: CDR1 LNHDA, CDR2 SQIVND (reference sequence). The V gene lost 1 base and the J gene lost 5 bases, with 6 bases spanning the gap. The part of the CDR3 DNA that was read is TGTGCCAGTAGTATAGTTGCAGATCAGCCC. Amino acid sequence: CASSIVADQP. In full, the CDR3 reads CASSIVADQPQHF.

The CDR3 loop reads CASSLFGGTEAFF. The CDR3 bases that were read are TGTGCCAGCAGCTTATTTGGCGGCACTGAA. The V gene is TRBV7-2, the J gene TRBJ1-1; D unclear. The missing CDR3 end, 3 residues past where the read stops, is filled in from the germline J gene. Trimming removed 2 bases from V and 4 bases from J, with 8 bases in between. This CDR3 spans 13 amino acids. From germline, CDR1 is SGHTA and CDR2 FQGNSA. Full variable domain (remainder filled in from reference TRBV7-2 and TRBJ1-1): GAGVSQSPSNKVTEKGKDVELRCDPISGHTALYWYRQSLGQGLEFLIYFQGNSAPDKSGLPSDRFSAERTGGSVSTLTIQRTQQEDSAVYLCASSLFGGTEAFFGQGTRLTVV.

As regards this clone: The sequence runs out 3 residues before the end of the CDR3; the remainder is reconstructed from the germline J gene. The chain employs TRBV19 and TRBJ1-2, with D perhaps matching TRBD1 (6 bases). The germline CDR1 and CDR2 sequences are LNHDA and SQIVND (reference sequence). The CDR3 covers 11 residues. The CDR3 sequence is CASKQGDGYTF. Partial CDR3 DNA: TGTGCCAGTAAACAGGGTGACGGC. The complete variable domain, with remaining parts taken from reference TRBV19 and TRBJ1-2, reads DGGITQSPKYLFRKEGQNVTLSCEQNLNHDAMYWYRQDPGQGLRLIYYSQIVNDFQKGDIAEGYSVSREKKESFPLTVTSAQKNPTAFYLCASKQGDGYTFGSGTRLTVV.

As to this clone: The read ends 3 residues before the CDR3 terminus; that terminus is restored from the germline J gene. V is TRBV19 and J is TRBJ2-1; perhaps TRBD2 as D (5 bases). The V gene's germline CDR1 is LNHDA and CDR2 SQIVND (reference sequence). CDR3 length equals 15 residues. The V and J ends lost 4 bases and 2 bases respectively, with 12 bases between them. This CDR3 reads CASSTRGDTYNEQFF. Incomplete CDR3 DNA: TGTGCCAGTAGTACCCGGGGTGATACCTACAATGAG.

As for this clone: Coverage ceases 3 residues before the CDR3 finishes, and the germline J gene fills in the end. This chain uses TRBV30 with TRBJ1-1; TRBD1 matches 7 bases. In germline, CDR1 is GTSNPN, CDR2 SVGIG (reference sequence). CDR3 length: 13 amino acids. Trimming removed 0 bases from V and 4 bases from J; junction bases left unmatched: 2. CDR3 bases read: TGTGCCTGGAGTGTACAGGGGACCACTGAA. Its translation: CAWSVQGTTE. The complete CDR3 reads CAWSVQGTTEAFF.

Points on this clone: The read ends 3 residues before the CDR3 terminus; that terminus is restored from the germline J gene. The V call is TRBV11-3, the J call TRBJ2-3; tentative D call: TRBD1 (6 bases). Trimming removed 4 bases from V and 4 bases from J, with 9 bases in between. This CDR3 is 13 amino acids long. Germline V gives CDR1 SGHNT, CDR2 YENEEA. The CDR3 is CASSSGQSDTQYF. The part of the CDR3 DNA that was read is TGTGCCAGCAGCTCCGGACAGTCAGATACG.

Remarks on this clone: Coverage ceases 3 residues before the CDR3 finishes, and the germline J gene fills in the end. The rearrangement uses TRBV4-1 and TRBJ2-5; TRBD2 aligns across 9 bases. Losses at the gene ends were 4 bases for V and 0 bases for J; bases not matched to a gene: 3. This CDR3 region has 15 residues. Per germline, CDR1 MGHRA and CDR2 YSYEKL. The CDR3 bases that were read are TGCGCCAGCAGCCGGAGACTAGCGGACCAAGAGACC. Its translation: CASSRRLADQET. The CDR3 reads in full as CASSRRLADQETQYF.

The CDR3 DNA, read in part, is TGTGCCAGCAGCGCCGGGACAGGGAGTGGTACG. Amino acid sequence: CASSAGTGSGT. The complete CDR3 protein is CASSAGTGSGTQYF. The chain recombines TRBV6-4 with TRBJ2-3, with 9 nucleotides matching TRBD1. Read sequence stops 3 residues before the CDR3 end, and the germline J gene provides the missing end. V gave up 6 bases and J gave up 8 bases; unmatched junction bases: 9. The V gene's germline CDR1 is MRHNA and CDR2 SNTAGT. There are 14 residues in the CDR3.

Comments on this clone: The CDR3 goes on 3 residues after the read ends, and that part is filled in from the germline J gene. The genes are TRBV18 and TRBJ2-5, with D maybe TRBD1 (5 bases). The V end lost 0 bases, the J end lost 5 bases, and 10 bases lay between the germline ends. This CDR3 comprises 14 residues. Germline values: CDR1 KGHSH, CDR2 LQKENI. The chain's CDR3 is CASSPPLPGETQYF. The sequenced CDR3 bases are TGTGCCAGCTCACCACCTCTCCCAGGGGAGACC.

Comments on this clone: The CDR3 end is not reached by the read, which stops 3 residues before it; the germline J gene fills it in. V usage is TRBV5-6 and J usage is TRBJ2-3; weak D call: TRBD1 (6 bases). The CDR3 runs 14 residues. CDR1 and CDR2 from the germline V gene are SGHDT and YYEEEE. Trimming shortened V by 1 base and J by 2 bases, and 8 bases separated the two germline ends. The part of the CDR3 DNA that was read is TGTGCCAGCAGCTTGCACAGGGTCACAGATACG. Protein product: CASSLHRVTDT. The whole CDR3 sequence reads CASSLHRVTDTQYF.

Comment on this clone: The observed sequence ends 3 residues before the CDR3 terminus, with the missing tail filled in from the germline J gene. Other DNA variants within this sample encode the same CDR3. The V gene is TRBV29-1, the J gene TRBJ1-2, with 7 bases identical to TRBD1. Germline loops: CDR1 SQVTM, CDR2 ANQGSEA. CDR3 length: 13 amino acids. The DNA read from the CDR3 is TGCAGCGTCGGGCCGTTGACAGGGCAGGGC. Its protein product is CSVGPLTGQG. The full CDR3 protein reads CSVGPLTGQGYTF.

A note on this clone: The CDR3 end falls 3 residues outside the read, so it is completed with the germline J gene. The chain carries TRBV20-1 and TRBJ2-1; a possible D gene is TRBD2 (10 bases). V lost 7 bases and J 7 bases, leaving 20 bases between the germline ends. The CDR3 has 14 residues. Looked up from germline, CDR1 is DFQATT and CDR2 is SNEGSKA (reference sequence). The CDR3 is CSGDREREGNEQFF. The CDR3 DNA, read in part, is TGCAGTGGGGACAGGGAGCGGGAGGGTAATGAG.

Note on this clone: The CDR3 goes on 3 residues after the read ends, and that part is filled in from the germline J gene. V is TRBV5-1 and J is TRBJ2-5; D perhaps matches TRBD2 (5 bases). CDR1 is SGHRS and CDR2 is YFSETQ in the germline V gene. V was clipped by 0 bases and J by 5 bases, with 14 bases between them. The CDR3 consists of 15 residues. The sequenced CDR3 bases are TGCGCCAGCAGCTTGGCCGAACGGCAGCGGGAGACC. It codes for CASSLAERQRET. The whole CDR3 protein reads CASSLAERQRETQYF.

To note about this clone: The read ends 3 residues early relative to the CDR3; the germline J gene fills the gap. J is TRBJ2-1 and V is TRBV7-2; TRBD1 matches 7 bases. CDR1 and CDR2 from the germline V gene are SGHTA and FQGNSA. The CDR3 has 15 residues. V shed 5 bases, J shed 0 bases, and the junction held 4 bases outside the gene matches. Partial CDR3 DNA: TGTGCCAGCAGCCGACAGGGAAGCTCCTACAATGAG. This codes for CASSRQGSSYNE. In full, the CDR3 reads CASSRQGSSYNEQFF.

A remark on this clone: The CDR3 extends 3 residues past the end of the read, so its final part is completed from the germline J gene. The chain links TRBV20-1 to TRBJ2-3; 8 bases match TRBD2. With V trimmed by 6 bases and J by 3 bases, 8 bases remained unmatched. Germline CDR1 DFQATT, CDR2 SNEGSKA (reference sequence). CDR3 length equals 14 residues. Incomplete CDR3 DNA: TGCAGTGCGGGCGTCGGGGGGGAAACAGATACG. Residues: CSAGVGGETDT. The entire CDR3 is CSAGVGGETDTQYF.

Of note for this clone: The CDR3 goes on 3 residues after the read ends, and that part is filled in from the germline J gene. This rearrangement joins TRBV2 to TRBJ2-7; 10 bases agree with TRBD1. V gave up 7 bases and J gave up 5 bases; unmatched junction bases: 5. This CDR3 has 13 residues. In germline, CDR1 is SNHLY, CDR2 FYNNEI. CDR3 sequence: CASKDRGWDEQYF. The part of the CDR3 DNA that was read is TGTGCCAGCAAGGACAGGGGGTGGGACGAG.

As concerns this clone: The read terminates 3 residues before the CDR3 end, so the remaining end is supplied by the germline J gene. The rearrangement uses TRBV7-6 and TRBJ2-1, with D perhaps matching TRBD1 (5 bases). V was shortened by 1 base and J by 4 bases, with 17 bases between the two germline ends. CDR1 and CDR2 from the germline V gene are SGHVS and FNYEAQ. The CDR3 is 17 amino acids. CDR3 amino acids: CASSLDWGGQSYNEQFF. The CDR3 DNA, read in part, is TGTGCCAGCAGCTTAGATTGGGGCGGCCAGTCTTACAATGAG.

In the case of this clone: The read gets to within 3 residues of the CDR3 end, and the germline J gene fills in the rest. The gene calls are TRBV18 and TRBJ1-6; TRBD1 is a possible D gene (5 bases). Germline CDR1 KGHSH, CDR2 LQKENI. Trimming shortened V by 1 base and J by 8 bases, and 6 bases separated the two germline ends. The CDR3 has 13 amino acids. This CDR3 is CASSPLGDSPLHF. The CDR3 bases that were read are TGTGCCAGCTCACCACTAGGGGATTCACCC.